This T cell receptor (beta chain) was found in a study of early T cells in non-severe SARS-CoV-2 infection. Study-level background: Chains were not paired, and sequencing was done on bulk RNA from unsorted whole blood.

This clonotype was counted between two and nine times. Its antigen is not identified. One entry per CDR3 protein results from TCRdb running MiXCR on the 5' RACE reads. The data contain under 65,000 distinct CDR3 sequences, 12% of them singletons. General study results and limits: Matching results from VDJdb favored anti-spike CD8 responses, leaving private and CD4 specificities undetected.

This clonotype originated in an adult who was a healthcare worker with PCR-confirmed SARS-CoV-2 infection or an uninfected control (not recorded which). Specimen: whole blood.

The CDR3, as DNA: TGTGCCAGCAGTTTAAGGGACAGGGCGTATGGCTACACCTTC. Translated, it gives CASSLRDRAYGYTF. V is TRBV27 and J is TRBJ1-2; 9 bases agree with TRBD1. The CDR3 loop spans 14 amino acids. The V and J ends lost 2 bases and 5 bases, in that order; junction bases with no gene match: 3. Germline V gene lookup returns CDR1 MNHEY and CDR2 SMNVEV (reference sequence).